This T cell receptor beta chain was captured in a study of T cells in tuberculosis. Study observations and caveats: Smaller distances to GMM-specific TCRs suggested their expansion in active tuberculosis.

CDR3 length: 11 amino acids. The germline CDR1 and CDR2 sequences are KGHSH and LQKENI. V shed 3 bases and J 8 bases; nucleotides not matched to a gene: 0. Specified time point: new active TB diagnosis, blood taken before or within 7 days of starting treatment. HIV-seronegative South African adults aged 18 years or older had newly diagnosed active tuberculosis. Positive smear microscopy and/or M. tuberculosis culture confirmed active disease. The method was immunoSEQ multiplex PCR; TCRdb's version includes in-frame clones alone and lacks a portion of them. Among tens of thousands of clones listed, approximately 90% were seen once. Comments on this clone: Its antigen is not identified.

The chain combines TRBV18 with TRBJ1-2, with TRBD1 identical over 7 bases. The sequenced sample was PBMCs, obtained at tuberculosis diagnosis. This TCR came from an adult with tuberculosis. Some clones in this sample may be carry-over from other donors' samples. CDR3 sequence: CASSPGQGYTF. The DNA for the CDR3 is TGTGCCAGCTCACCGGGACAGGGCTACACCTTC.